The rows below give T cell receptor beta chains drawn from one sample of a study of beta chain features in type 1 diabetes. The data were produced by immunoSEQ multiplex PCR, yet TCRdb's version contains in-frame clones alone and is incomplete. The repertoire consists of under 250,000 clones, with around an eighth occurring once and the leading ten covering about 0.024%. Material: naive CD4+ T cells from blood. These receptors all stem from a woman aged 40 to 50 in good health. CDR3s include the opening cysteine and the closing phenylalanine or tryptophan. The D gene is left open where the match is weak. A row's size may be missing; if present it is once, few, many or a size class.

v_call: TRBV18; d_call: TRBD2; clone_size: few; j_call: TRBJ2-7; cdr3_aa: CASSTLRGGALEEQYF; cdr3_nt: TGTGCCAGCTCAACATTACGGGGGGGAGCCCTAGAAGAGCAGTACTTC
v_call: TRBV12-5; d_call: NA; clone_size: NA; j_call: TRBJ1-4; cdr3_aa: CASGLNEKLFF; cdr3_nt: TGTGCTAGTGGCCTAAATGAAAAACTGTTTTTT
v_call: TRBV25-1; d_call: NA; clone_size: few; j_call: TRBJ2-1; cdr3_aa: CASSEGYRQINYNEQFF; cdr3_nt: TGTGCCAGCAGTGAAGGGTATAGACAGATAAATTACAATGAGCAGTTCTTC
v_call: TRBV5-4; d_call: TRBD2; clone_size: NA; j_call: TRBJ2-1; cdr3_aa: CASSPRGLAGDNSYNEQFF; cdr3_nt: TGTGCCAGCAGCCCTAGGGGACTAGCGGGGGACAACTCCTACAATGAGCAGTTCTTC
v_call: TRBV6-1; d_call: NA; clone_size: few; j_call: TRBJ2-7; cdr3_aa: CASGGTGTYEQYF; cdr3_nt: TGTGCCAGCGGAGGAACAGGGACCTACGAGCAGTACTTC
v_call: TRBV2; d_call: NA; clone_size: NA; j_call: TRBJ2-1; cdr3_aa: CASSDATKMYNEQFF; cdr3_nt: TGTGCCAGCAGTGATGCGACTAAAATGTACAATGAGCAGTTCTTC
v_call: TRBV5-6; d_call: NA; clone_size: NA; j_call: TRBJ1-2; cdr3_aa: CASSLDQVSHGYTF; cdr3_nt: TGTGCCAGCAGCTTGGACCAAGTCAGTCATGGCTACACCTTC
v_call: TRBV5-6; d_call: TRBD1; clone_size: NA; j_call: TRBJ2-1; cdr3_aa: CASSFQGAAQRQFF; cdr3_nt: TGTGCCAGCAGCTTTCAGGGGGCCGCTCAGAGGCAGTTCTTC
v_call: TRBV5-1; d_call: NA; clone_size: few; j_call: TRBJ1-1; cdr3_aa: CASSQTPGALTEAFF; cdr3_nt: TGCGCCAGCAGCCAAACCCCAGGGGCGCTCACTGAAGCTTTCTTT
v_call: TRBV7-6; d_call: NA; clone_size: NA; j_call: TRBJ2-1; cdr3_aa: CASSLGQISYNEQFF; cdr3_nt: TGTGCCAGCAGCCTTGGACAGATCTCCTACAATGAGCAGTTCTTC
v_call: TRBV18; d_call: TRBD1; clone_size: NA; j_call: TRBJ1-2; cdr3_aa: CASSLPARTGYGYTF; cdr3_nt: TGTGCCAGCTCACTTCCGGCCCGGACAGGCTATGGCTACACCTTC
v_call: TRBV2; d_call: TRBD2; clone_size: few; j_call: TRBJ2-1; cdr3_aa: CASSESLATTYNEQFF; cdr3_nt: TGTGCCAGCAGTGAATCACTAGCGACTACCTACAATGAGCAGTTCTTC
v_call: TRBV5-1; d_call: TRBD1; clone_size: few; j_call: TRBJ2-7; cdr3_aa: CASSLTPDRVRTYEQYF; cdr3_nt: TGCGCCAGCAGCTTGACGCCGGACAGGGTAAGAACCTACGAGCAGTACTTC
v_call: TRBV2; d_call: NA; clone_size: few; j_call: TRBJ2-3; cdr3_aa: CASRWDSPFDTQYF; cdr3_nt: TGTGCCAGCAGATGGGACTCCCCTTTCGATACGCAGTATTTT
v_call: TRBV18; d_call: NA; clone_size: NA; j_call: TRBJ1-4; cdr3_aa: CASSPPGGEGEKLFF; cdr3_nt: TGTGCCAGCTCACCACCAGGAGGGGAGGGTGAAAAACTGTTTTTT
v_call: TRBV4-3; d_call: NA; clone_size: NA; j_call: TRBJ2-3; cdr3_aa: CASSQGSLFTDTQYF; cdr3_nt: TGCGCCAGCAGCCAAGGGAGTTTATTCACAGATACGCAGTATTTT
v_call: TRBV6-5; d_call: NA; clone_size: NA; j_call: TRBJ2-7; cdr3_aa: CASSTPILAREQYF; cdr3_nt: TGTGCCAGCAGTACCCCTATATTAGCGCGGGAGCAGTACTTC
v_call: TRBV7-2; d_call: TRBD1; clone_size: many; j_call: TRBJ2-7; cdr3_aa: CASSSGRDRYEQYF; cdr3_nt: TGTGCCAGCAGCTCAGGTCGGGACAGGTACGAGCAGTACTTC
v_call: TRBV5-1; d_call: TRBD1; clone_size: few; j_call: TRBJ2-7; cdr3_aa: CASSPVTGGSYEQYF; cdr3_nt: TGCGCCAGCAGCCCCGTGACAGGGGGCTCCTACGAGCAGTACTTC
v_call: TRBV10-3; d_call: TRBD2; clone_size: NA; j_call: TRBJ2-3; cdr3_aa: CAISETSGTDTQYF; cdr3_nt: TGTGCCATCAGTGAGACTAGCGGCACAGATACGCAGTATTTT
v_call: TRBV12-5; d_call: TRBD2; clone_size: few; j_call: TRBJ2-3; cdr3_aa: CASSSGGAVDTQYF; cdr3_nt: TGTGCTAGTTCCAGCGGGGGGGCGGTAGATACGCAGTATTTT
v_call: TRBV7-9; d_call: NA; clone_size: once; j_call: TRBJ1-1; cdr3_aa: CASSPGPQKGNTEAFF; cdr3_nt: TGTGCCAGCAGCCCAGGGCCACAGAAAGGGAACACTGAAGCTTTCTTT
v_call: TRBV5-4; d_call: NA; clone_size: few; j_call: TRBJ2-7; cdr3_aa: CASSRRTTPSYEQYF; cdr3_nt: TGTGCCAGCAGCCGGCGGACTACCCCATCCTACGAGCAGTACTTC
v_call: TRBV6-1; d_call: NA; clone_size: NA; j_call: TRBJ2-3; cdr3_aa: CASKGSPSTDTQYF; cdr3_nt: TGTGCCAGCAAGGGGTCCCCCAGCACAGATACGCAGTATTTT
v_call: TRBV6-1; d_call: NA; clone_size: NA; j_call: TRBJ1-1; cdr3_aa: CASRVEALAFF; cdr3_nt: TGTGCCAGCAGAGTCGAAGCTCTTGCTTTCTTT
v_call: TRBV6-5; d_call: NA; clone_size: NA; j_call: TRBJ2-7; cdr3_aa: CASSQDRLSSYEQYF; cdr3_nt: TGTGCCAGCAGCCAAGACAGGTTGAGCTCCTACGAGCAGTACTTC
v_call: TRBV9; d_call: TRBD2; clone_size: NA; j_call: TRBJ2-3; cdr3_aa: CASSERGGPGTQYF; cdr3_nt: TGTGCCAGCAGCGAGCGGGGGGGGCCCGGTACGCAGTATTTT
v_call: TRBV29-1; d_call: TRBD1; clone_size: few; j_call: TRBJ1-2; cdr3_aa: CSEGTGNGYTF; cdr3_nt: TGCAGCGAGGGGACAGGGAATGGCTACACCTTC
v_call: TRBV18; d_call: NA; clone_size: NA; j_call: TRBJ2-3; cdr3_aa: CASSPPGTDTQYF; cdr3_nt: TGTGCCAGCTCACCCCCCGGCACAGATACGCAGTATTTT